This T cell receptor beta chain was identified during a study of CD8 T cell repertoires and HIV-1 epitope variants. Study-wide findings and caveats: Fewer than ten TCR beta clonotypes were antigen-specific, more than five apparently recognizing autologous or escape variants.

Using immunoSEQ multiplex PCR, the repertoire was profiled, and TCRdb retains in-frame clones only, with some absent. The data show around 5,000 clones, around two thirds seen once. On this clone itself: The antigen is not known.

CDR1 is MNHNS and CDR2 is SASEGT in the germline V gene. The length of the CDR3 is 15 residues. V was pared by 4 bases and J by 1 base, with 5 bases of the junction left unmatched. The V gene is TRBV6-1, the J gene TRBJ2-3, with 7 bases matching TRBD2. This TCR derives from a male donor with HIV. Source material: cultured CD8+ T cells derived from PBMCs. The CDR3 nucleotides read TGTGCCAGCAGTGGGGGGGGATTTGGCACAGATACGCAGTATTTT. Encoded protein: CASSGGGFGTDTQYF.